This TCR beta chain is drawn from a study of blood T cells in healthy people across ages. Overall study findings and caveats: Higher naive T cell percentage went strongly together with higher TCR beta diversity.

This clonotype was seen a handful of times. The target antigen is unknown. The people who gave samples were healthy Caucasians from Russia, aged roughly 6 to 95. Through a sample-barcoded 5' primer and a J-beta primer mix, a second PCR was run for about 6 to 11 cycles. TCRdb re-called the 5' RACE reads through MiXCR, storing one row per CDR3 protein. The table includes 700,000 or so distinct CDR3 sequences, 22% detected once. CDR3 length equals 13 residues. V was shortened by 6 bases and J by 4 bases, with 10 bases between the two germline ends. Germline V lookup: CDR1 WNHNN, CDR2 SYGVQD (reference sequence).

V gene TRBV10-1 combines with J gene TRBJ1-5; D may be TRBD1 (5 bases). The specimen sequenced was blood. The clonotype was recovered from a man between 70 and 80 years old in good health. The DNA for the CDR3 is TGCGCCAGCAGGAAACAGGTTAATCAGCCCCAGCATTTT. It translates to CASRKQVNQPQHF.